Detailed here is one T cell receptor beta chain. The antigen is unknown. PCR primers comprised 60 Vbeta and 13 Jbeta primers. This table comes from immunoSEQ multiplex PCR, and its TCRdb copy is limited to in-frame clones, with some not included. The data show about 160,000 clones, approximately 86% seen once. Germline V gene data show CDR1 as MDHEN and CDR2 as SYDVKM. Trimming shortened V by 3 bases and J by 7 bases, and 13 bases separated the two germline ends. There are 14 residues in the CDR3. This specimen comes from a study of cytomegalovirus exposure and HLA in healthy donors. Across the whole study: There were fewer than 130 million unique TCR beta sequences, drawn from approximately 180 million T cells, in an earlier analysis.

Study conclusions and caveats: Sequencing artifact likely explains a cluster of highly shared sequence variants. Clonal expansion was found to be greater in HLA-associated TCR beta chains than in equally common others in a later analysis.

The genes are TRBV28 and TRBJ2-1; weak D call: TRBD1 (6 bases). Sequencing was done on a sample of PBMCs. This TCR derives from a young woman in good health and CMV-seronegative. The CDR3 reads CASSFPGQMNEQFF. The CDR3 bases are TGTGCCAGCAGTTTTCCCGGACAGATGAATGAGCAGTTCTTC.